The 20 T cell receptor beta chains below were found in one sample sequenced in a study of read filtering for tumor transcriptome and immune sequencing. This library used roughly 430 ng RNA and molecular barcoded adaptors spanning alpha/delta and beta/gamma chains. MiXCR, applied by TCRdb to the reads, yields one record per CDR3 protein. Seen here are approximately 93,000 distinct CDR3 sequences, roughly a fifth observed once, and the top ten hold about an eighth. Sequenced sample: a population of CD138-negative cells sorted from bone marrow. The receptors shown here come from a donor older than 35 with multiple myeloma.

The sample holds many counts of this clonotype. This chain connects TRBV7-9 to TRBJ2-5, with D hard to call. Germline V gene sequence: CDR1 SEHNR, CDR2 FQNEAQ (reference sequence). V was cut by 1 base and J by 1 base, with 4 bases left in between. The CDR3 length is 13 residues. CDR3 DNA sequence: TGTGCCAGCAGCTTAGGCTTCCAAGAGACCCAGTACTTC. It is translated as CASSLGFQETQYF.

This clonotype has ten or more counts. The chain links TRBV28 to TRBJ2-7; D gene unclear. The CDR3 is 12 residues long. The germline V and J ends were trimmed by 4 bases and 9 bases, with 13 bases remaining between them. In germline, CDR1 is MDHEN, CDR2 SYDVKM. CDR3 sequence (DNA): TGTGCCAGCAGTTCTCCCGGGCTCGGGCAGTACTTC. This translates into CASSSPGLGQYF.

This clonotype showed up many times. The chain couples TRBV7-2 to TRBJ1-1, with D perhaps TRBD1 (5 bases). V lost 2 bases, J lost 11 bases, and 9 bases lay in between. Germline lookup yields CDR1 SGHTA and CDR2 FQGNSA. The CDR3 has 11 amino acids. CDR3 DNA: TGTGCCAGCAGCTTATGGGGGGACGCTTTCTTT. Its protein product is CASSLWGDAFF.

This clonotype showed up just once. It differs at one base from a far larger clone, so likely a read error. This chain uses TRBV3-2 with TRBJ2-1; TRBD2 reflects the table's D call only, with no check against the DNA. TRBV3-2 is marked as a pseudogene. The CDR3 spans 15 residues. In nucleotides, the CDR3 is TGTGCCAGCAGCCCTCTTTGGACTAGCGTCAATGAGCAGTTCTTC. This gives the protein CASSPLWTSVNEQFF.

The rearrangement uses TRBV28 and TRBJ1-6; the D is unclear. Per the germline V gene, CDR1 is MDHEN and CDR2 is SYDVKM. The CDR3 consists of 14 residues. V lost 3 bases, J lost 10 bases, and 13 bases lay in between. CDR3 sequence (DNA): TGTGCCAGCAGTTTGAGGTCGGCCGAATCACCCCTCCACTTT. Amino acids: CASSLRSAESPLHF.

This clonotype appeared many times. This sequence joins TRBV28 and TRBJ1-1; perhaps TRBD1 as D (6 bases). Trimming pared 8 bases from V and 0 bases from J, leaving 13 bases between. Germline V gene data show CDR1 as MDHEN and CDR2 as SYDVKM. The CDR3 spans 14 residues. The CDR3 sequence is CASGSGAVNTEAFF. DNA for the CDR3: TGTGCCAGCGGGTCGGGGGCGGTGAACACTGAAGCTTTCTTT.

This clonotype was counted a single time. Since a much larger clone is just one base distant, this may be a read error. The V call is TRBV5-6, the J call TRBJ1-1, with D possibly matching TRBD1 (6 bases). Germline-derived CDR1 and CDR2 are SGHDT and YYEEEE. CDR3 size: 15 residues. CDR3 sequence: CASGLELGADTEAFF. The CDR3 DNA follows: TGTGCCAGCGGCTTGGAACTGGGGGCGGACACTGAAGCTTTCTTT.

This clonotype was seen many times. V usage is TRBV11-2 and J usage is TRBJ2-1; D gene uncertain. Germline V CDR1 and CDR2: SGHAT, FQNNGV. The CDR3 consists of 14 residues. The V gene lost 5 bases and the J gene lost 3 bases, with 11 bases spanning the gap. For the CDR3, the DNA is TGTGCCAGCAGCCCCCTTGTTCTCTACAATGAGCAGTTCTTC. Its translation is CASSPLVLYNEQFF.

This clonotype showed up many times. The rearrangement joins TRBV28 to TRBJ1-4; no definite D call. Trimming left V 5 bases short and J 2 bases short, with 12 bases between. The V gene's germline CDR1 is MDHEN and CDR2 SYDVKM. CDR3 length equals 15 residues. CDR3 coding DNA: TGTGCCAGCAGTAGTCGACCGGGGACTAATGAAAAACTGTTTTTT. This codes for CASSSRPGTNEKLFF.

This clonotype was seen repeatedly, ten times or more. The gene calls are TRBV7-2 and TRBJ2-2; 7 bases align to TRBD1. Trimming at V came to 1 base and at J to 1 base, leaving 3 bases not matched to a gene. Germline V gene lookup returns CDR1 SGHTA and CDR2 FQGNSA. This CDR3 is built from 16 residues. The CDR3 DNA sequence: TGTGCCAGCAGCTTAGAGGGACAGCTGAACACCGGGGAGCTGTTTTTT. Its translation is CASSLEGQLNTGELFF.

At least ten counts were recorded for this clonotype. The chain recombines TRBV28 with TRBJ2-3, with D unresolved. Germline loops: CDR1 MDHEN, CDR2 SYDVKM. The CDR3 totals 11 residues. V was shortened by 2 bases and J by 9 bases, with 6 bases between the two germline ends. In DNA form, the CDR3 reads TGTGCCAGCAGTTTAGATGCCACGCAGTATTTT. Protein product: CASSLDATQYF.

Concerning this clonotype: Since a much larger clone is just one base distant, this may be a read error. Here the CDR3 DNA reads TGTGCCAGCAGCTCAGGACAGGCTAACGCCGGGGAGCTGTTTTTT. Amino acids: CASSSGQANAGELFF. The chain employs TRBV7-9 and TRBJ2-2, with 7 bases that match TRBD1. With V trimmed by 4 bases and J by 6 bases, 8 bases remained unmatched. The CDR3 totals 15 residues. Germline values: CDR1 SEHNR, CDR2 FQNEAQ (reference sequence).

This clonotype was counted only a few times. V and J are TRBV5-1 and TRBJ2-5, with D perhaps assigned TRBD1 or TRBD2 (5 bases each). The V gene lost 2 bases and the J gene lost 2 bases, with 16 bases spanning the gap. The CDR3 has 16 residues. Germline assignment: CDR1 SGHRS and CDR2 YFSETQ. CDR3 amino acids: CASSFAGTGTQETQYF. The CDR3 bases are TGCGCCAGCAGCTTCGCAGGTACGGGGACGCAAGAGACCCAGTACTTC.

Concerning this clonotype: A much larger clone sits a single nucleotide away, making a read error possible. This chain joins TRBV19 and TRBJ1-1; no reliable D call. Looked up from germline, CDR1 is LNHDA and CDR2 is SQIVND (reference sequence). CDR3 length: 13 residues. CDR3 amino acids: CASGMGANTEAFF. For the CDR3, the DNA is TGTGCCAGTGGTATGGGCGCCAACACTGAAGCTTTCTTT.

For this clonotype: A much bigger clone sits one base away, suggesting this may be a read error. The J gene is TRBJ2-3, the V gene TRBV7-3; tentative D call: TRBD2 (5 bases). Germline assignment: CDR1 SGHTA and CDR2 FQGTGA. This CDR3 is 15 amino acids long. CDR3 in DNA: TGTGCCAGCAGCTCAACTGGGAGTGGCACAGATACGCGGTATTTT. Translating it yields CASSSTGSGTDTRYF.

This clonotype was observed many times. The chain uses TRBV6-2 or TRBV6-3 and TRBJ1-1; 11 bases map to TRBD1. Germline loops: CDR1 MNHEY, CDR2 SVGEGT. The CDR3 totals 15 residues. Trimming cost V 2 bases and J 4 bases; bases outside gene matches: 3. CDR3 region: CASSYGQGATTEAFF. CDR3 bases: TGTGCCAGCAGTTACGGACAGGGGGCGACCACTGAAGCTTTCTTT.

This chain uses TRBV5-1 with TRBJ1-4, with TRBD1 as a possible D gene (5 bases). V was shortened by 4 bases and J by 3 bases, with 13 bases between the two germline ends. The CDR3 runs 15 residues. Germline V gene data show CDR1 as SGHRS and CDR2 as YFSETQ. CDR3 protein: CASSPREGSNEKLFF. DNA of the CDR3: TGCGCCAGCAGCCCCAGGGAGGGGTCTAATGAAAAACTGTTTTTT.

On this clonotype: Without the conserved terminal phenylalanine or tryptophan, this CDR3 likely stems from a read error. J is TRBJ2-3 and V is TRBV4-1; D is possibly TRBD2 (6 bases). The germline CDR1 and CDR2 sequences are MGHRA and YSYEKL. This CDR3 region has 15 residues. CDR3 sequence: CASRLTPTSTDPQYL. DNA for the CDR3: TGCGCCAGCAGGCTCACCCCAACTAGCACAGATCCGCAGTATTTA.

For this clonotype: A far larger clone is one base from this, pointing to a likely read error. The chain employs TRBV6-6 and TRBJ2-1; 9 positions match TRBD1. Looked up from germline, CDR1 is MNHNY and CDR2 is SVGAGI (reference sequence). This CDR3 has 16 amino acids. CDR3 DNA sequence: TGTGCCAGCCGACAGAATACAGGGGGCTCCCACAATGAGCAGTTCTTC. As protein: CASRQNTGGSHNEQFF.

The chain employs TRBV3-1 and TRBJ2-7; 9 bases line up with TRBD1. CDR3 length: 14 amino acids. Germline-derived CDR1 and CDR2 are LGHDT and YNNKEL (reference sequence). Losses at the gene ends were 5 bases for V and 9 bases for J; bases not matched to a gene: 11. The CDR3 DNA is TGTGCCAGCAGCTCCCGGGACAGGGTGCTCGGGCAGTACTTC. Its translation is CASSSRDRVLGQYF.